This T cell receptor (beta chain) was sequenced in a study of blood T cell repertoires in COVID-19. About the research overall: Nucleic acid was either cDNA or gDNA, and it came from T cells, B-cell-depleted T cells, or PBMCs.

V was pared by 5 bases and J by 7 bases, with 8 bases of the junction left unmatched. This CDR3 comprises 15 residues. The germline CDR1 and CDR2 sequences are KGHDR and SFDVKD. This clone occurred a few times. This table comes from immunoSEQ multiplex PCR, and its TCRdb copy is limited to in-frame clones, with some not included. The sample yields more than 250,000 clones, around 84% seen once. Self-reported history from a screening survey and questionnaire set each donor's cohort. This TCR was sampled from a man between 35 and 55 years old who had been exposed to COVID-19. The specimen was PBMCs or T cells enriched from blood (not recorded which). This chain connects TRBV24-1 to TRBJ2-1; 9 positions agree with TRBD2. CDR3 sequence (DNA): TGTGCCACCAGTGCGGCGGGAGGGGCATCTAATGAGCAGTTCTTC. It encodes CATSAAGGASNEQFF.